Reported below is one T cell receptor (beta chain). The junction differs from germline at one of its ends, possibly a read error. The authors ran a second PCR of about 6 to 11 cycles using a sample-barcoded 5' primer and a J-beta primer mix. TCRdb ran MiXCR on the 5' RACE reads and lists one entry per CDR3 protein. This sample has 980,000 or so distinct CDR3 sequences, with about 48% found just once. This entry belongs to a study of blood T cells in healthy people across ages. Germline V gene data show CDR1 as LGHNA and CDR2 as YSLEER. The CDR3 totals 17 residues. The TCR comes from a man aged 25-45 years in good health. The chain joins TRBV4-3 to TRBJ2-3, with a tentative D call TRBD2 (6 bases). Sequencing used blood. The chain's CDR3 is CANSPYSSGEPTDAQYF. In nucleotides, the CDR3 is TGCGCCAACAGCCCTTATTCCTCGGGGGAGCCCACAGATGCGCAGTATTTT.